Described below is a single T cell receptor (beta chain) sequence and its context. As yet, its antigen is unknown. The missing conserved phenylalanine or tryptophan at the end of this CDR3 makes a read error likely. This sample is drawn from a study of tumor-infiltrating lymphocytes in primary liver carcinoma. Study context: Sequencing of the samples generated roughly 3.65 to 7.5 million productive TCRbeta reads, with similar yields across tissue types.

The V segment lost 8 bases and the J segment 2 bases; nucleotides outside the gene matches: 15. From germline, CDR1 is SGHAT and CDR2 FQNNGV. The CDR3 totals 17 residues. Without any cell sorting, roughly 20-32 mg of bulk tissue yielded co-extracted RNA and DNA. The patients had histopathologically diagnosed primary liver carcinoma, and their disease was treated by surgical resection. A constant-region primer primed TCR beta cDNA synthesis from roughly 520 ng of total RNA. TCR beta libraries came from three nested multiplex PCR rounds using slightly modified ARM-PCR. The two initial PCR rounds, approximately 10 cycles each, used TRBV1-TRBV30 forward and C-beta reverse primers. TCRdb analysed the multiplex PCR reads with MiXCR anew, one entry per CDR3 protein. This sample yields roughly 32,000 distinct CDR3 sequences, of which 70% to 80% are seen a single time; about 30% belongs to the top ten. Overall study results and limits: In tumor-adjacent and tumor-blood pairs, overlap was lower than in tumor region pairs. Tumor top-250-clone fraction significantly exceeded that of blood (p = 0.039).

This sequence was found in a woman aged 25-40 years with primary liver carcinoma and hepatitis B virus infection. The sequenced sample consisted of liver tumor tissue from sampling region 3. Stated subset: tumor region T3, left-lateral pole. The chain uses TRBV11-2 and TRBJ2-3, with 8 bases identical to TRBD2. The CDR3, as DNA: TGTGCCAGCGGCCATCGAGGGAGCGGGGGCCTCACAGATACGCAGTATTTA. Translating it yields CASGHRGSGGLTDTQYL.